A single T cell receptor (beta chain) is shown here with its context. Study processing details: Amplifying reference gene primers gave estimates of nucleated cell counts. Data came from immunoSEQ multiplex PCR; TCRdb stores just in-frame clones and leaves some out. V and J calls and clone size come straight from that table; D and trimming were deduced from the DNA. The sample consists of 90,000 to 110,000 clones, nearly 85% of them appearing once. V was cut by 0 bases and J by 2 bases, with 8 bases left in between. Germline assignment: CDR1 MNHEY and CDR2 SVGAGI. The CDR3 consists of 15 residues. The data derive from a study of blood T cell repertoires in COVID-19. Study-wide background: Collection of acute and convalescent COVID-19 samples took place in the United States, Italy and Spain. Sample material is recorded as cDNA or gDNA derived from T cells, B-cell-depleted T cells, or PBMCs.

This sequence joins TRBV6-5 and TRBJ1-5; unclear D gene. This clonotype originated in a woman in her forties or fifties with acute or convalescent COVID-19. Sequenced sample: peripheral blood. CDR3 in amino acids: CASSYSIEGNQPQHF. DNA of the CDR3: TGTGCCAGCAGTTACTCGATAGAAGGCAATCAGCCCCAGCATTTT.